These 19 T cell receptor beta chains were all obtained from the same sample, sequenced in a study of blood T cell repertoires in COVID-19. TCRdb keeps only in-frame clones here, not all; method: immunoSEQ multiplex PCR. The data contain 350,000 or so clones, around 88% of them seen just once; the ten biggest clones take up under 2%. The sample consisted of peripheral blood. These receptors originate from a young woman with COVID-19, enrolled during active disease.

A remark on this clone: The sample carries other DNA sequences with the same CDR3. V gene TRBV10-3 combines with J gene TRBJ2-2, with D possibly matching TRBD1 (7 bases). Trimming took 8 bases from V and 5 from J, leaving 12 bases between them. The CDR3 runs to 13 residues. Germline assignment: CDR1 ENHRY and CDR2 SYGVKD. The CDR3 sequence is CAIGPGGTGELFF. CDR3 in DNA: TGTGCCATCGGCCCAGGGGGGACCGGGGAGCTGTTTTTT.

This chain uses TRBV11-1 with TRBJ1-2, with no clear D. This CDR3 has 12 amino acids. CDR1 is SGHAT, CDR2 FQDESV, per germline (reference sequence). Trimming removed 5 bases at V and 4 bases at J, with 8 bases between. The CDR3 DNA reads TGTGCCAGCAGCGCCCGGGGCTATGGCTACACCTTC. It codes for CASSARGYGYTF. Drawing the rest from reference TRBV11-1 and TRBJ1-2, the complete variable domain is EAEVAQSPRYKITEKSQAVAFWCDPISGHATLYWYRQILGQGPELLVQFQDESVVDDSQLPKDRFSAERLKGVDSTLKIQPAELGDSAMYLCASSARGYGYTFGSGTRLTVV.

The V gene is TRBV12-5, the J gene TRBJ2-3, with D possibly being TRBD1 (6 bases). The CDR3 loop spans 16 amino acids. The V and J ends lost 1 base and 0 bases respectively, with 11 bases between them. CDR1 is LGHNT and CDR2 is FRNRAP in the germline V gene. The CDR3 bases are TGTGCTAGTGGTTTGGGGACAGACACGAGCACAGATACGCAGTATTTT. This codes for CASGLGTDTSTDTQYF. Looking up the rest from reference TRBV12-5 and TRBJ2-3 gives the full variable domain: DARVTQTPRHKVTEMGQEVTMRCQPILGHNTVFWYRQTMMQGLELLAYFRNRAPLDDSGMPKDRFSAEMPDATLATLKIQPSEPRDSAVYFCASGLGTDTSTDTQYFGPGTRLTVL.

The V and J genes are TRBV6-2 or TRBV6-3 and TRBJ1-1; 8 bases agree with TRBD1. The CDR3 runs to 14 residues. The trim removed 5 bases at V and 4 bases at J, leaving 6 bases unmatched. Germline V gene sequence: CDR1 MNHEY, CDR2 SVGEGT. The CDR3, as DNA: TGTGCCAGCAGTCAGGGGGCGTGGGGCACTGAAGCTTTCTTT. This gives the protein CASSQGAWGTEAFF.

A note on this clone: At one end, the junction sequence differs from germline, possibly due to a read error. In nucleotides, the CDR3 is TGTGCCAGCAGTTCAACTAGCGGGGGGCACGGGCTCTTC. Translated: CASSSTSGGHGLF. The chain combines TRBV12-3 or TRBV12-4 with TRBJ2-1; the match to TRBD2 covers 12 bases. The CDR3 is 13 amino acids.

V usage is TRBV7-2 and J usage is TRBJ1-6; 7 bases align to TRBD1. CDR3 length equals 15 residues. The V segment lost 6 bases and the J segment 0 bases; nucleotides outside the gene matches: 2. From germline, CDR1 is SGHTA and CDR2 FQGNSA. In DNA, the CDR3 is TGTGCCAGCAGGGACAGGAGCTCCTATAATTCACCCCTCCACTTT. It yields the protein CASRDRSSYNSPLHF.

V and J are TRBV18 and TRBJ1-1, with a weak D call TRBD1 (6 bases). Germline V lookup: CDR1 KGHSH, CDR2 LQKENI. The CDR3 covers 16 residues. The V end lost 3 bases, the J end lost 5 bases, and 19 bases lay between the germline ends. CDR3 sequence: CASSPPAPRGGTEAFF. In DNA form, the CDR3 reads TGTGCCAGCTCACCCCCCGCCCCCAGGGGAGGGACTGAAGCTTTCTTT.

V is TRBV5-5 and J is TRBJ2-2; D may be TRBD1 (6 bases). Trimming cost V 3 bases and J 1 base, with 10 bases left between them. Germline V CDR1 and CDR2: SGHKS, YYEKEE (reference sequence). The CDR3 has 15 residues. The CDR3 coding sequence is TGTGCCAGCAGCTCCCAGGGGAGGAACACCGGGGAGCTGTTTTTT. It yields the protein CASSSQGRNTGELFF.

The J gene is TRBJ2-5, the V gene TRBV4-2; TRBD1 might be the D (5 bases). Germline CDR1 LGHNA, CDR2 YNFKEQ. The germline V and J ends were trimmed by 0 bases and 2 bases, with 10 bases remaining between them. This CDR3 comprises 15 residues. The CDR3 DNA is TGTGCCAGCAGCCAAGAAGGGGTAGATCAAGAGACCCAGTACTTC. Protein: CASSQEGVDQETQYF.

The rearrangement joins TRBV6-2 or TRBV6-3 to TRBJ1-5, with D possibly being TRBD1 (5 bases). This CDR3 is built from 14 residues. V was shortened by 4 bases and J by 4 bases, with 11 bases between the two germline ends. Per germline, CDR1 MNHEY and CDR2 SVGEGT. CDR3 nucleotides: TGTGCCAGCAGTTCAAACAGGATTAATCAGCCCCAGCATTTT. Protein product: CASSSNRINQPQHF.

The CDR3 reads CASSGDRGRYTF. CDR3 nucleotides: TGTGCCAGCAGCGGGGACAGGGGGCGGTACACCTTC. The chain joins TRBV9 to TRBJ1-2; 12 nucleotides align to TRBD1. V lost 3 bases, J lost 11 bases, and 2 bases stayed unmatched. The CDR3 is made up of 12 amino acids. CDR1 is SGDLS, CDR2 YYNGEE, per germline.

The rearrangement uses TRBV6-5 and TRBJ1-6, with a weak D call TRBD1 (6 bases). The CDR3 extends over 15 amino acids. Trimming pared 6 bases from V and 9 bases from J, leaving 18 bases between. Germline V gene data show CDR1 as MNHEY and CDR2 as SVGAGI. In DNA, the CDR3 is TGTGCCAGCAGCATACAGGGAGGGGTTGTTTCACCCCTCCACTTT. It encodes CASSIQGGVVSPLHF.

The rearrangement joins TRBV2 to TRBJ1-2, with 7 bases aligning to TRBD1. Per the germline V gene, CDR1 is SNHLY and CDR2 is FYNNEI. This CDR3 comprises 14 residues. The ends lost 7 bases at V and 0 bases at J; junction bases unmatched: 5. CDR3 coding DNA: TGTGCCAGCATGGGGGGACAGACTAACTATGGCTACACCTTC. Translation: CASMGGQTNYGYTF. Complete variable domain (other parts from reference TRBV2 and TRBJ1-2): EPEVTQTPSHQVTQMGQEVILRCVPISNHLYFYWYRQILGQKVEFLVSFYNNEISEKSEIFDDQFSVERPDGSNFTLKIRSTKLEDSAMYFCASMGGQTNYGYTFGSGTRLTVV.

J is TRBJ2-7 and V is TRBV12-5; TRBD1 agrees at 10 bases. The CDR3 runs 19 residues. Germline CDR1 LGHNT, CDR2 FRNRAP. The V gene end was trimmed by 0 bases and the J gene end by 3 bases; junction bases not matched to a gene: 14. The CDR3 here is CASGLVLGQGLTTDYEQYF. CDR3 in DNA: TGTGCTAGTGGTTTGGTACTGGGACAGGGGCTTACTACGGACTACGAGCAGTACTTC.

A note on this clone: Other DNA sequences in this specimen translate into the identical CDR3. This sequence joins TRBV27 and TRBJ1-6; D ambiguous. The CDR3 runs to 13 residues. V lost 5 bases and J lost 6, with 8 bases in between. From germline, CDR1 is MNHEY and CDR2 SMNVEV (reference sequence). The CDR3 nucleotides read TGTGCCAGCAGTCGACTGGTTAATTCACCCCTCCACTTT. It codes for CASSRLVNSPLHF.

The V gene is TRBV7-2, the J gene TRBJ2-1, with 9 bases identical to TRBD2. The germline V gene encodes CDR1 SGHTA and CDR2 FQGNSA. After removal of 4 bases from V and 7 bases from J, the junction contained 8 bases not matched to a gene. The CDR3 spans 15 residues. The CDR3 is CASSSNPGLANEQFF. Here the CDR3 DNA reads TGTGCCAGCAGCTCAAACCCGGGACTAGCAAATGAGCAGTTCTTC.

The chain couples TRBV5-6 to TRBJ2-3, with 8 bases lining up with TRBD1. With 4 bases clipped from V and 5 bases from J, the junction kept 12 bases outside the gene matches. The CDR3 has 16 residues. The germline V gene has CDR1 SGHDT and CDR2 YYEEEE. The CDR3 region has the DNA TGTGCCAGCAGCGGACCGGACAGGGAGTCATTAGATACGCAGTATTTT. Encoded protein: CASSGPDRESLDTQYF.

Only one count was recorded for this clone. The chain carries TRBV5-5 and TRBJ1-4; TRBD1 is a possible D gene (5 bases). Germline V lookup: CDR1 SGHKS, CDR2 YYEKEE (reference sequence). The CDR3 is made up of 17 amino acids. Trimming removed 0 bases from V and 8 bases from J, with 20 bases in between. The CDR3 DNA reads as TGTGCCAGCAGCTTGGCCGCCTCCGGGACGGGGAGGGAAAAACTGTTTTTT. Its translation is CASSLAASGTGREKLFF.

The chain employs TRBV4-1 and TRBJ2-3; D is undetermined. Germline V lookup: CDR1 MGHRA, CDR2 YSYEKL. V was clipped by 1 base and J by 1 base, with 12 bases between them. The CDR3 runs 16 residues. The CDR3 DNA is TGCGCCAGCAGCCAAGGACCGGCTAGTGGCACAGATACGCAGTATTTT. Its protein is CASSQGPASGTDTQYF.